This TCR beta chain was recovered during a study of blood T cell repertoires in COVID-19 (dated by TCRdb to 2018 to 2020). General notes on the study: Collaborator samples came from the United States, Italy and Spain and covered acute and convalescent phases of COVID-19. Nearly every sample came with metadata listing a de-identified subject ID, COVID-19 status, age in years and sex. Where HLA class I and class II types were available, the types were taken from metadata supplied by the sample provider, not from assay-based typing. The dataset comprised deeply sampled blood TCRbeta repertoires from subjects exposed to, actively infected with, or recovered from COVID-19. The samples were drawn from the first 160 participants of the ongoing ImmuneRACE study and from over a thousand subjects provided by 6 global collaborators. The prospective study material was composed of cDNA or gDNA derived from T cells, B-cell-depleted T cells, or PBMCs. The repertoires were released in a freely available public database meant as a resource for research on the immune response to SARS-CoV-2. The research as a whole found: The amount of clinical and demographic metadata varied by source and participant and was provided uncurated.

The collaborating institutions used their own protocols to collect whole blood in K2EDTA tubes. For TCRbeta analysis, collaborator samples were shipped as frozen whole blood, as isolated PBMCs, or as DNA extracted from either sample type. TCRbeta CDR3 regions were amplified from genomic DNA by means of the immunoSEQ Assay, a bias-controlled multiplex PCR. The original methods were these. The number of nucleated cells in each sample was estimated by amplification of reference gene primers within the assay. To quantify the absolute abundance of each unique TCRbeta CDR3 rearrangement, sequence reads were collapsed and filtered. For each sample, productive Simpson clonality was calculated as the square root of Simpson's diversity index across productive rearrangements. TCRdb provides this immuneACCESS table in a form limited to in-frame rearrangements. Some clones are lacking; in checked studies, under half of them reflect an unresolved V gene, and why the rest are absent is not known. V and J calls and clone size are those listed in that table; D and trimming were worked out from the DNA. This sample is represented by fewer than 200,000 clones; roughly 86% of them were singletons. The top ten hold less than 3.5% of the sample.

On this clone itself: There is no known antigen for this receptor. Per-nucleotide qualities are absent, and no much larger clonotype sits a single base away.

Trimming removed 0 bases from V and 1 base from J; the gene matches leave 9 bases unexplained. The germline V gene encodes CDR1 SGHRS and CDR2 YFSETQ. The CDR3 runs 19 amino acids, cysteine and phenylalanine included. Only CDR3 DNA is held: 57 bases, read in frame from base 1. The chain couples TRBV5-1 to TRBJ2-3; 12 bases in the junction line up with TRBD2. Sequencing was performed on peripheral blood. The origin of this receptor is a man aged 40-49 years with active or convalescent COVID-19. The DNA is TGCGCCAGCAGCTTGGAATTGGCTAGCGGGGGGGCGGGCACAGATACGCAGTATTTT. Its protein reads: CASSLELASGGAGTDTQYF.